This T cell receptor beta chain was captured in a study of a mutant IDH1 vaccine in newly diagnosed glioma. Study-wide background: Previous care, which was radiotherapy, temozolomide, or both, most often involved both.

Data came from immunoSEQ multiplex PCR; TCRdb stores just in-frame clones and leaves some out. Altogether around 57,000 clones are present, around 80% being singletons, with the ten largest covering around 4.6%. CDR3 size: 15 residues. The ends were cut back, 8 bases at V and 5 bases at J, with 18 bases in the middle. Germline CDR1 is SGHNT and CDR2 is YENEEA. The study's findings and limits: Seemingly, top peripheral T cell clonotype changes bore no relation to pseudoprogression.

As for time point: week 35, safety follow-up. In every dose of vaccine, 300 ug of mutant IDH1 20-mer peptide was given alongside topical imiquimod. Concerning this clone: Its antigen is still unknown.

The receptor was isolated from a man aged 30 to 39 with glioma. The material was PBMCs, obtained from a glioma patient whose treatment included an IDH1 peptide vaccine. V usage is TRBV11-3 and J usage is TRBJ2-2; D is ambiguous. Here the CDR3 reads CASSIIDSTTGELFF. For the CDR3, the DNA is TGTGCCAGCTCTATAATCGACTCTACGACCGGGGAGCTGTTTTTT. The full variable domain, rest sourced from reference TRBV11-3 and TRBJ2-2, is EAGVVQSPRYKIIEKKQPVAFWCNPISGHNTLYWYLQNLGQGPELLIRYENEEAVDDSQLPKDRFSAERLKGVDSTLKIQPAELGDSAVYLCASSIIDSTTGELFFGEGSRLTVL.